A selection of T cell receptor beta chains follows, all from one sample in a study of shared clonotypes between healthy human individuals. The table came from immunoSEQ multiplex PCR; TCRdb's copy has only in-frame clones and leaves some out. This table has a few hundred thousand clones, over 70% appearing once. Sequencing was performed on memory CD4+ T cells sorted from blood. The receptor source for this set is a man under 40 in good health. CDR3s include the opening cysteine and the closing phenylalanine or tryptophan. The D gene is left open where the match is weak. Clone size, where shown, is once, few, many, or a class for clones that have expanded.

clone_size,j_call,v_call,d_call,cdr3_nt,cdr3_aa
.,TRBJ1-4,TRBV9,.,TGTGCCAGCAGGAAAGATCCTAATGAAAAACTGTTTTTT,CASRKDPNEKLFF
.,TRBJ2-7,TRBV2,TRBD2,TGTGCCAGCAGTCTACTAGCGGGAGAGCTCTACGAGCAGTACTTC,CASSLLAGELYEQYF
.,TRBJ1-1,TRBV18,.,TGTGCCAGCTCACCAGGGTTGAGGGGAACTGAAGCTTTCTTT,CASSPGLRGTEAFF
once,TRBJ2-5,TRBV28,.,TGTGCCAGCAGCCCGGTTGGGGTAGAGACCCAGTACTTC,CASSPVGVETQYF
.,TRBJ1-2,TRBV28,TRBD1,TGTGCCACCCTCGGGACAGGGCTGGGTTATGGCTACACCTTC,CATLGTGLGYGYTF
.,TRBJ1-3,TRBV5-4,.,TGTGCCAGCAGCCTCAGGACAGCCTCTGGAAACACCATATATTTT,CASSLRTASGNTIYF
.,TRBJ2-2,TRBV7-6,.,TGTGCCAGCAGCTTTTCTCCTCCCGGGGAGCTGTTTTTT,CASSFSPPGELFF
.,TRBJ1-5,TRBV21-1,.,TGTGCCAGCAGCAAAGGCCGGGACTTTTTCAATCAGCCCCAGCATTTT,CASSKGRDFFNQPQHF
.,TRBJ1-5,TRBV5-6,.,TGTGCCAGCAGCAAGGACGGTCAGCCCCAGCATTTT,CASSKDGQPQHF
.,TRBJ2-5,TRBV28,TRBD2,TGTGCCAGCAGACCGGGACTAGCGGTGGACGAGACCCAGTACTTC,CASRPGLAVDETQYF
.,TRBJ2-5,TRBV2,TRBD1,TGTGCCAGCAGTGGGACAGGGGGAGAGACCCAGTACTTC,CASSGTGGETQYF
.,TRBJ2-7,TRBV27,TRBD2,TGTGCCAGCAGTCCAACGGGACTAGCGTCCTACGAGCAGTACTTC,CASSPTGLASYEQYF
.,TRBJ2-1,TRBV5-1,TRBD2,TGCGCCAGCAGCTTTTCCCTAGCGGGGAGCTCCTACAATGAGCAGTTCTTC,CASSFSLAGSSYNEQFF